The 19 T cell receptor beta chains listed next were all sequenced from one sample in a study of blood T cell repertoires in COVID-19. TCRdb's table, derived via immunoSEQ multiplex PCR, lists solely in-frame clones and lacks some. The table records some 20,000 clones, 88% of them present only once. Specimen: peripheral blood. Every receptor here comes from a human donor in a cohort sampled during active COVID-19.

The gene calls are TRBV7-6 and TRBJ2-7; D is possibly TRBD2 (6 bases). The CDR3 has 17 residues. The ends were cut back, 4 bases at V and 3 bases at J, with 22 bases in the middle. From germline, CDR1 is SGHVS and CDR2 FNYEAQ. CDR3 amino acids: CASSWRYRRGGSYEQYF. For the CDR3, the DNA is TGTGCCAGCAGCTGGAGGTACCGGCGTGGAGGGAGCTACGAGCAGTACTTC.

The chain employs TRBV7-9 and TRBJ2-7; D gene unclear. V was trimmed by 5 bases and J by 2 bases, leaving 10 bases between them. The CDR3 has 13 amino acids. Germline CDR1 and CDR2: SEHNR and FQNEAQ (reference sequence). The CDR3 is CASSRLVAYEQYF. CDR3 nucleotide sequence: TGTGCCAGCAGCAGACTCGTAGCCTACGAGCAGTACTTC.

V gene TRBV5-6 combines with J gene TRBJ1-3; D is unresolved. The germline V gene has CDR1 SGHDT and CDR2 YYEEEE. The CDR3 sequence is 13 residues long. V lost 4 bases and J 0 bases, leaving 5 bases between the germline ends. CDR3 loop: CASSDISGNTIYF. CDR3 nucleotide sequence: TGTGCCAGCAGCGACATCTCTGGAAACACCATATATTTT.

The chain links TRBV18 to TRBJ1-2; 7 nucleotides line up with TRBD1. V was clipped by 0 bases and J by 4 bases; unmatched bases: 8. CDR1 and CDR2 (germline): KGHSH, LQKENI. The CDR3 is 16 amino acids. The DNA for the CDR3 is TGTGCCAGCTCACCACCGCGGCAGGGGGGCGTCTATGGCTACACCTTC. Translation gives CASSPPRQGGVYGYTF. Complete variable domain (other parts from reference TRBV18 and TRBJ1-2): NAGVMQNPRHLVRRRGQEARLRCSPMKGHSHVYWYRQLPEEGLKFMVYLQKENIIDESGMPKERFSAEFPKEGPSILRIQQVVRGDSAAYFCASSPPRQGGVYGYTFGSGTRLTVV.

This rearrangement joins TRBV19 to TRBJ1-4; no definite D call. CDR3 size: 14 residues. V was clipped by 1 base and J by 4 bases, with 7 bases between them. Germline-derived CDR1 and CDR2 are LNHDA and SQIVND (reference sequence). In nucleotides, the CDR3 is TGTGCCAGTAGTATAGGGGCCTATAATGAAAAACTGTTTTTT. Translation: CASSIGAYNEKLFF.

The sample holds one count of this clone. This rearrangement joins TRBV19 to TRBJ2-2; D is unresolved. Trimming shortened V by 3 bases and J by 0 bases, and 11 bases separated the two germline ends. The CDR3 covers 16 residues. Germline values: CDR1 LNHDA, CDR2 SQIVND (reference sequence). This CDR3 reads CASSISSSANTGELFF. The CDR3 DNA follows: TGTGCCAGTAGTATCAGCTCTAGTGCGAACACCGGGGAGCTGTTTTTT.

As to this clone: Germline is not matched at one junction end, which may reflect a read error. The CDR3 region has the DNA TGTGCCAGCAGCACACCTAGCGGGGGAGAGCACTTC. It yields the protein CASSTPSGGEHF. The V gene is TRBV7-8, the J gene TRBJ2-5; 10 positions match TRBD2. CDR3 length: 12 residues. CDR1 is SGHVS, CDR2 FQNEAQ, per germline. The whole variable domain, remainder taken from reference TRBV7-8 and TRBJ2-5, is GAGVSQSPRYKVAKRGQDVALRCDPISGHVSLFWYQQALGQGPEFLTYFQNEAQLDKSGLPSDRFFAERPEGSVSTLKIQRTQQEDSAVYLCASSTPSGGEHFGPGTRLLVL.

The chain recombines TRBV30 with TRBJ2-2; no firm D call. The germline V and J ends were trimmed by 1 base and 0 bases, with 3 bases remaining between them. The CDR3 runs 13 residues. Germline V gives CDR1 GTSNPN, CDR2 SVGIG (reference sequence). The CDR3 sequence is CAWSEPNTGELFF. CDR3 coding DNA: TGTGCCTGGAGTGAGCCGAACACCGGGGAGCTGTTTTTT.

This clone was detected a few times. V is TRBV2 and J is TRBJ2-3; D gene unclear. The CDR3 extends over 15 amino acids. Deletions cut 1 base from V and 2 bases from J, with 10 bases between. CDR1 is SNHLY, CDR2 FYNNEI, per germline. For the CDR3, the DNA is TGTGCCAGCAGTGAAGTGGGCAGCTTCACAGATACGCAGTATTTT. This encodes CASSEVGSFTDTQYF.

The chain carries TRBV5-1 and TRBJ2-1; 9 bases match TRBD2. Germline CDR1 is SGHRS and CDR2 is YFSETQ. This CDR3 has 19 residues. V lost 1 base and J lost 0; bases outside the gene matches: 11. DNA of the CDR3: TGCGCCAGCAGCTTGAGTGACGCGGGGGGGCCCTCCTCCTACAATGAGCAGTTCTTC. Protein: CASSLSDAGGPSSYNEQFF.

This sequence joins TRBV3-1 (or the pseudogene TRBV3-2) and TRBJ2-1; 8 bases match TRBD2. Germline CDR1 reads LGHDT; CDR2 reads YNNKEL (reference sequence). V lost 6 bases to trimming and J lost 5 bases; unmatched junction nucleotides: 9. This CDR3 has 15 residues. CDR3 loop: CASREQRGPNNEQFF. The CDR3 region has the DNA TGTGCCAGCAGAGAACAGCGGGGGCCAAACAATGAGCAGTTCTTC.

V gene TRBV7-4 combines with J gene TRBJ1-5; 10 nucleotides agree with TRBD1. The germline V gene encodes CDR1 SGHVT and CDR2 SQSDAQ. Trimming cost V 1 base and J 5 bases; bases outside gene matches: 14. CDR3 size: 19 residues. The CDR3 spells CASSLELRGGQGSDQPQHF. The CDR3 bases are TGTGCCAGCAGCTTAGAGCTGAGGGGGGGACAGGGGTCGGATCAGCCCCAGCATTTT.

The gene calls are TRBV11-2 and TRBJ1-2, with TRBD1 as a possible D gene (5 bases). CDR3 length: 15 residues. Germline lookup yields CDR1 SGHAT and CDR2 FQNNGV. Trimming cost V 0 bases and J 4 bases, with 12 bases left between them. The CDR3 reads CASSLDWQGLYGYTF. CDR3 bases: TGTGCCAGCAGCTTAGATTGGCAGGGCCTCTATGGCTACACCTTC.

The chain uses TRBV19 and TRBJ1-5; D not certain. Per the germline V gene, CDR1 is LNHDA and CDR2 is SQIVND (reference sequence). V lost 7 bases and J lost 2, with 18 bases in between. The CDR3 extends over 16 amino acids. The CDR3 spells CASIPSGGPGNQPQHF. CDR3 bases: TGTGCCAGTATCCCGTCAGGAGGGCCGGGCAATCAGCCCCAGCATTTT. Combining the CDR3 with reference TRBV19 and TRBJ1-5 gives the whole variable domain DGGITQSPKYLFRKEGQNVTLSCEQNLNHDAMYWYRQDPGQGLRLIYYSQIVNDFQKGDIAEGYSVSREKKESFPLTVTSAQKNPTAFYLCASIPSGGPGNQPQHFGDGTRLSIL.

The chain couples TRBV2 to TRBJ2-6; the match to TRBD1 covers 10 bases. The V gene's germline CDR1 is SNHLY and CDR2 FYNNEI. The CDR3 runs 17 residues. With 6 bases clipped from V and 1 base from J, the junction kept 6 bases outside the gene matches. The CDR3 DNA sequence: TGTGCCAGCAGCGGAGGGACAGGGGTATCTGGGGCCAACGTCCTGACTTTC. Its translation is CASSGGTGVSGANVLTF.

The rearrangement uses TRBV11-2 and TRBJ2-5, with D perhaps TRBD2 (5 bases). Germline V gene sequence: CDR1 SGHAT, CDR2 FQNNGV. The CDR3 covers 15 residues. V was cut by 4 bases and J by 2 bases, with 14 bases left in between. CDR3 in amino acids: CASSSGPTRQETQYF. The CDR3 DNA reads as TGTGCCAGCAGCTCCGGCCCAACTAGACAAGAGACCCAGTACTTC. Complete variable domain (other parts from reference TRBV11-2 and TRBJ2-5): EAGVAQSPRYKIIEKRQSVAFWCNPISGHATLYWYQQILGQGPKLLIQFQNNGVVDDSQLPKDRFSAERLKGVDSTLKIQPAKLEDSAVYLCASSSGPTRQETQYFGPGTRLLVL.

The rearrangement joins TRBV5-4 to TRBJ2-2; the D gene is possibly TRBD2 (6 bases). The CDR3 loop spans 15 amino acids. The V gene's germline CDR1 is SGHNT and CDR2 YYREEE (reference sequence). The germline V and J ends were trimmed by 5 bases and 2 bases, with 13 bases remaining between them. The CDR3, as DNA: TGTGCCAGCAGAAGACGGGGGACTAACACCGGGGAGCTGTTTTTT. Amino acids: CASRRRGTNTGELFF.

The chain links TRBV11-2 to TRBJ2-5; 9 nucleotides match TRBD2. Germline V gene sequence: CDR1 SGHAT, CDR2 FQNNGV. This CDR3 is built from 16 residues. The V and J ends lost 1 base and 3 bases, in that order; junction bases with no gene match: 6. The CDR3 spells CASSLVWLAGEETQYF. The CDR3 DNA reads TGTGCCAGCAGCTTAGTGTGGTTAGCGGGGGAAGAGACCCAGTACTTC.

The genes are TRBV5-1 and TRBJ2-2; 9 positions agree with TRBD1. In germline, CDR1 is SGHRS, CDR2 YFSETQ. CDR3 length equals 15 residues. The trim removed 0 bases at V and 6 bases at J, leaving 3 bases unmatched. This CDR3 reads CASSLEQGAPGELFF. The DNA for the CDR3 is TGCGCCAGCAGCTTGGAACAGGGGGCACCCGGGGAGCTGTTTTTT.